This record covers a single T cell receptor beta chain. This entry comes from a study of CD4 T cells in relation to SARS-CoV-2 and coronaviruses. Germline loops: CDR1 MDHEN, CDR2 SYDVKM. This CDR3 has 14 amino acids. Trimming took 5 bases from V and 8 from J, leaving 16 bases between them. Unexposed donor CD4+ T cells date from 2011-2018, before the COVID-19 pandemic. Data came from immunoSEQ multiplex PCR; TCRdb stores just in-frame clones and leaves some out. The data contain roughly 60,000 clones, 94% of them seen just once; the ten biggest clones take up approximately 0.14%. The TCR sequence derives from a human donor in good health. The V and J genes are TRBV28 and TRBJ2-1, with a possible D match to TRBD1 (6 bases). Source material: naive CD4+ T cells from PBMCs. Subset indicated: naive CD4+ T cells isolated by negative enrichment. For the CDR3, the DNA is TGTGCCAGCAGTACAGGGCCGCCAAAATATGAGCAGTTCTTC. Translating gives CASSTGPPKYEQFF.